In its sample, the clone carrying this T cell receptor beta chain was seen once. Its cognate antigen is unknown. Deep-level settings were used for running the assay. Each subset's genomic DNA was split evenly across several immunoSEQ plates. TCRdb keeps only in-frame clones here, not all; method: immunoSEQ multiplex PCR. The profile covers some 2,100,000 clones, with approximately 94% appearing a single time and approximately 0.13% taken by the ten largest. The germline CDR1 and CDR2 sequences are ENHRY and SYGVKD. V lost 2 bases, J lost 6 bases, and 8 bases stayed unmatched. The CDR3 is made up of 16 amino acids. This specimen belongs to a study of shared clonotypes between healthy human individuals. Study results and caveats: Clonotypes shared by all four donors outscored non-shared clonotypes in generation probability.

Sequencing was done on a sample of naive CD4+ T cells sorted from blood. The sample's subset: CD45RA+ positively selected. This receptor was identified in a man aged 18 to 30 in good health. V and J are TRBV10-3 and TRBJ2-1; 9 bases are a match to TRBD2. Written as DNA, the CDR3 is TGTGCCATCAGTGAGGAGGTCGCGGGAGGGCTCAATGAGCAGTTCTTC. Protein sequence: CAISEEVAGGLNEQFF.